The sequence of this T cell receptor beta chain was determined in a study of T cell responses to AZD1222 COVID-19 vaccine. This clone was detected once. Its specificity is not known. Germline CDR1 is GTSNPN and CDR2 is SVGIG (reference sequence). The CDR3 contains 14 residues. V shed 3 bases, J shed 2 bases, and the junction held 5 bases outside the gene matches. General study points: Regions 160-218 and 743-854 held dominance among vaccine-associated CD4 TCRs, which spanned spike. Repertoires were collected only later (after the peak T cell response had occurred).

The data were produced by immunoSEQ multiplex PCR, yet TCRdb's version contains in-frame clones alone and is incomplete. The table lists some 74,000 clones, roughly nine tenths of them singletons. The sequence derives from an adult who received the AZD1222 COVID-19 vaccine. The material sequenced was peripheral blood, taken 28 days after the second AZD1222 dose. V gene TRBV30 combines with J gene TRBJ2-7, with TRBD2 identical over 9 bases. The CDR3 coding sequence is TGTGCCTGGAGGGTGAGCGGGGGGACCTACGAGCAGTACTTC. Protein product: CAWRVSGGTYEQYF.